This T cell receptor (beta chain) was sequenced during a study of Tregs in tolerant kidney transplant recipients. For the study at large: The nonmyeloablative bone marrow transplants came from related graft donors, with transient mixed chimerism.

Worth noting for this clone: The read is 3 residues too short to cover the CDR3 end, so that end is filled in from the germline J gene.

CD4+CD25+CD127- Tregs, CD4+CD25- non-Tregs, CD4 and CD8 cells were sorted. TCRdb's copy holds only in-frame clones and misses some; the assay was immunoSEQ multiplex PCR. The sample table includes tens of thousands of clones. Per germline, CDR1 SGHDT and CDR2 YYEEEE. The CDR3 contains 14 residues. J lost 4 bases, V lost 4 bases, and 6 bases had no gene match. The chain is built from TRBV5-6 and TRBJ2-5; 8 nucleotides align to TRBD2. The sample in question was CD8+ T cells from blood, obtained before the transplant. This receptor was taken from a human donor who received a combined kidney and bone marrow transplant. CDR3 residues: CASSRGGPRETQYF. The DNA read from the CDR3 is TGTGCCAGCAGCCGGGGGGGACCTAGAGAGACC.